This TCR beta chain stems from a study of Ad26.COV2.S vaccination and SARS-CoV-2 variants. The CDR3 totals 16 residues. Per the germline V gene, CDR1 is LNHDA and CDR2 is SQIVND (reference sequence). Between the trimmed V and J ends, which lost 8 bases and 5 bases, there was a span of 24 bases. The treatment: approximately 18 received Ad26.COV2.S at low or high dose, single or two shots; 5 received placebo; per-sample allocation not given. Collection of samples fell on day 63 after the first vaccine or placebo injection. Worth noting for this clone: What it recognizes is unknown.

Findings of the study overall: Spike-specific TCR breadth ran higher among vaccine recipients than placebo recipients.

Profiled with immunoSEQ multiplex PCR; TCRdb holds only in-frame clones, not every one. The sample carries about 400,000 clones, 75% to 90% recorded once. The source material was peripheral blood, sampled in a trial of Ad26.COV2.S vaccine versus placebo. The J gene is TRBJ1-2, the V gene TRBV19; D is unclear. This receptor was taken from a person aged 18-65 years who received the Ad26.COV2.S COVID-19 vaccine or a placebo. The CDR3 nucleotides read TGTGCCAGTGCCCCCTTACGGGTCGTAGGAGGATATGGCTACACCTTC. This gives the protein CASAPLRVVGGYGYTF.